Here is one T cell receptor beta chain with its context. The antigen remains undetermined. Here immunoSEQ multiplex PCR was the method, and the copy in TCRdb shows in-frame clones only, minus some. The sample contains around 250,000 clones, about three quarters of which appear only once. This sample is part of a study of cytotoxic CD8 clonotypes in ibrutinib-treated CLL. Across the whole study: Response material was collected after a median around 12 months of treatment, range 6 to 36. Study-level results: At ibrutinib response, clonality increased, and at progression it declined back toward baseline. The study found public clonotypes uncommon, contracting or stable on treatment.

With 5 bases clipped from V and 5 bases from J, the junction kept 5 bases outside the gene matches. Germline V CDR1 and CDR2: SEHNR, FQNEAQ (reference sequence). The CDR3 covers 13 residues. V is TRBV7-9 and J is TRBJ2-5; 7 bases are shared with TRBD2. The origin of this receptor is a human donor with chronic lymphocytic leukemia. The sequencing used PBMCs, collected after 24 months of ibrutinib treatment. The CDR3 DNA reads as TGTGCCAGCAGCCCCTTGGGAGGGGAGACCCAGTACTTC. This encodes CASSPLGGETQYF.